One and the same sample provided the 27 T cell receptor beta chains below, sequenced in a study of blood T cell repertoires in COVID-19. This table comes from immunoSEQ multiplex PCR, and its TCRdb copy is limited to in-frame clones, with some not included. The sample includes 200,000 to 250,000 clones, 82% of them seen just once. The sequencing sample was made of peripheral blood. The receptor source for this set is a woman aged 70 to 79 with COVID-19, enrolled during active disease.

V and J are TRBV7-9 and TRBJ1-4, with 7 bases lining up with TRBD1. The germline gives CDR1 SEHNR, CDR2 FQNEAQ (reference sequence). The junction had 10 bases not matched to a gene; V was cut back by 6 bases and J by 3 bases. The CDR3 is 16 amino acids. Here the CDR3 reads CASSPGQEGANEKLFF. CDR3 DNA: TGTGCCAGCAGTCCAGGACAGGAGGGGGCTAATGAAAAACTGTTTTTT.

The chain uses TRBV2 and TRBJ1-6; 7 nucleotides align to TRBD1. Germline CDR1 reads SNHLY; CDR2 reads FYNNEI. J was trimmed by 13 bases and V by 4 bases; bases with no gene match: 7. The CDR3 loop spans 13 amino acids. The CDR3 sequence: CASSGQGSSPLHF. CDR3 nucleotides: TGTGCCAGCAGTGGACAGGGCAGCTCGCCCCTCCACTTT.

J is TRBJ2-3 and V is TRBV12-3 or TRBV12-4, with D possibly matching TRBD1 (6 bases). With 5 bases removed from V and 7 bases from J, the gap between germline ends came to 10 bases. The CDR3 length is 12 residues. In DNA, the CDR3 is TGTGCCAGCAGTCCGACAGGATATACGCAGTATTTT. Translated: CASSPTGYTQYF.

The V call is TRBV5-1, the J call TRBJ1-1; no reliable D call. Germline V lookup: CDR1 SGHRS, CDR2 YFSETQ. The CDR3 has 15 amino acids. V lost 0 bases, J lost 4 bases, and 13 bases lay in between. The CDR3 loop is CASSLGAVFVTEAFF. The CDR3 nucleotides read TGCGCCAGCAGCTTGGGGGCAGTCTTCGTCACTGAAGCTTTCTTT.

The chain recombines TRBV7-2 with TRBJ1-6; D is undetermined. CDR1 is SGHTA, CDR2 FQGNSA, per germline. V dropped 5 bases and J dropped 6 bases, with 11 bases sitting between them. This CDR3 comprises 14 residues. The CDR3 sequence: CASSPLQTNSPLHF. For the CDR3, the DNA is TGTGCCAGCAGCCCTTTACAAACTAATTCACCCCTCCACTTT.

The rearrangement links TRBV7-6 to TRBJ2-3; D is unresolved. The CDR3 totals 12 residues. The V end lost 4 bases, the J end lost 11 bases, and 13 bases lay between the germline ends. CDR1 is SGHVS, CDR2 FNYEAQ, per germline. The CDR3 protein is CASSSYRGMQYF. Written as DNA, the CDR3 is TGTGCCAGCAGCTCCTATCGTGGTATGCAGTATTTT. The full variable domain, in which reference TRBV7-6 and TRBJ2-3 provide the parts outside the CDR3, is GAGVSQSPRYKVTKRGQDVALRCDPISGHVSLYWYRQALGQGPEFLTYFNYEAQQDKSGLPNDRFSAERPEGSISTLTIQRTEQRDSAMYRCASSSYRGMQYFGPGTRLTVL.

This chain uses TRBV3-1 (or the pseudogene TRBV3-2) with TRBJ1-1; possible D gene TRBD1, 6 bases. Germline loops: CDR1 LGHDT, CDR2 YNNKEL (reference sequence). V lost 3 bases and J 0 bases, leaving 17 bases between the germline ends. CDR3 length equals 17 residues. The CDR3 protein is CASSHTSGGILNTEAFF. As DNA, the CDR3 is TGTGCCAGCAGCCACACAAGCGGGGGCATCCTGAACACTGAAGCTTTCTTT.

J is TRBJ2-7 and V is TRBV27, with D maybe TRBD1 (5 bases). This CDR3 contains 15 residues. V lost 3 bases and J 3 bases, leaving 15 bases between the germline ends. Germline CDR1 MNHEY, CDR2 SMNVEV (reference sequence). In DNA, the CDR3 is TGTGCCAGCAGTTTGCGTCCCCTGACAGACTACGAGCAGTACTTC. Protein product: CASSLRPLTDYEQYF.

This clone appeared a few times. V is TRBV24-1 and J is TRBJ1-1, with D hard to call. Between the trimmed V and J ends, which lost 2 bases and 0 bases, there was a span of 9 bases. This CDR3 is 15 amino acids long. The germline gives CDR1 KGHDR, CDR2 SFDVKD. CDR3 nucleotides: TGTGCCACCAGTGATTCCGGCGGCGTGAACACTGAAGCTTTCTTT. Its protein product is CATSDSGGVNTEAFF.

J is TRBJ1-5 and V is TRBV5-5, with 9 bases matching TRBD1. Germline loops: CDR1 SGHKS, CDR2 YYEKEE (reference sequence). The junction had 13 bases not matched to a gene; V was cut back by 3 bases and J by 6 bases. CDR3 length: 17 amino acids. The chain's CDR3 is CASSYYGWGQGGQPQHF. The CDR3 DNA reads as TGTGCCAGCAGCTACTACGGATGGGGACAGGGTGGTCAGCCCCAGCATTTT. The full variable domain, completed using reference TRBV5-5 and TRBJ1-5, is DAGVTQSPTHLIKTRGQQVTLRCSPISGHKSVSWYQQVLGQGPQFIFQYYEKEERGRGNFPDRFSARQFPNYSSELNVNALLLGDSALYLCASSYYGWGQGGQPQHFGDGTRLSIL.

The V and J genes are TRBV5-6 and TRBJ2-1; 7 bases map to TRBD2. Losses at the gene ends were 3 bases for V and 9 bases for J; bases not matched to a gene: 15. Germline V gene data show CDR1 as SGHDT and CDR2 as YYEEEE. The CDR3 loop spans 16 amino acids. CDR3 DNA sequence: TGTGCCAGCAGCTCATGGACGCCGGGAGGTCGTGGTGAGCAGTTCTTC. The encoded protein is CASSSWTPGGRGEQFF.

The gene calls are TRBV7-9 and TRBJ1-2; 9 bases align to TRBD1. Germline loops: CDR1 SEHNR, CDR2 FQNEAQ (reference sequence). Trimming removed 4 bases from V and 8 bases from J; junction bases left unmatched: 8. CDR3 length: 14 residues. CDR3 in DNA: TGTGCCAGCAGCTGGGGACAGGGAAGGGGCGGCTACACCTTC. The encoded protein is CASSWGQGRGGYTF.

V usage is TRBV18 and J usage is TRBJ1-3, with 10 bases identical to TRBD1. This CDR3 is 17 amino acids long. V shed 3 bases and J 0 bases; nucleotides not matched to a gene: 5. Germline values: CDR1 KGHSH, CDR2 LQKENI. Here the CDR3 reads CASSPGQGLLSGNTIYF. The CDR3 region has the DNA TGTGCCAGCTCACCGGGACAGGGGCTTCTCTCTGGAAACACCATATATTTT.

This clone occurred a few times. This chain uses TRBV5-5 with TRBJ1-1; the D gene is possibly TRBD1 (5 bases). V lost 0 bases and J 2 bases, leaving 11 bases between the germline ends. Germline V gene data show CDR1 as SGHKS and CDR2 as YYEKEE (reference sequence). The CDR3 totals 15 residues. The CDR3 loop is CASSLARGSNTEAFF. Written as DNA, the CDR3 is TGTGCCAGCAGCTTGGCGCGGGGCTCCAACACTGAAGCTTTCTTT.

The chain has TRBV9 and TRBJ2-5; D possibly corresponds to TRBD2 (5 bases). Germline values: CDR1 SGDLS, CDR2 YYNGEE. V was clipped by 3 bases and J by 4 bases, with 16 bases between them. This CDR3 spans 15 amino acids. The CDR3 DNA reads TGTGCCAGCAGCGCCCGGGGAGACGTCCTAGAGACCCAGTACTTC. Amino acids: CASSARGDVLETQYF.

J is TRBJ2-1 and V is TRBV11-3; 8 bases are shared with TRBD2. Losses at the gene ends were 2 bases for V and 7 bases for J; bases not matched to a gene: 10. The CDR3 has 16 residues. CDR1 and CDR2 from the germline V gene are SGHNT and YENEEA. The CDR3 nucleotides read TGTGCCAGCAGCTTATATAGCGGGAAAGCCCAAAATGAGCAGTTCTTC. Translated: CASSLYSGKAQNEQFF.

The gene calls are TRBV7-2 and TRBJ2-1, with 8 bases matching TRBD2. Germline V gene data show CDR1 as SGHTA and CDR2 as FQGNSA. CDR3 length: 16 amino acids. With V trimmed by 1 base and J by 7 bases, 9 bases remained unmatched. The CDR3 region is CASSLVAASGLNEQFF. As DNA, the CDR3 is TGTGCCAGCAGCTTAGTAGCGGCTAGCGGGTTAAATGAGCAGTTCTTC.

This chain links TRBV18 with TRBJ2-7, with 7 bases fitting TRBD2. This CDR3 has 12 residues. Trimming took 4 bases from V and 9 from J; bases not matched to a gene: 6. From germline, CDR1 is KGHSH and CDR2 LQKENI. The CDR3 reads CASSLPRGRQYF. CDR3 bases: TGTGCCAGCTCACTCCCGCGGGGGAGGCAGTACTTC.

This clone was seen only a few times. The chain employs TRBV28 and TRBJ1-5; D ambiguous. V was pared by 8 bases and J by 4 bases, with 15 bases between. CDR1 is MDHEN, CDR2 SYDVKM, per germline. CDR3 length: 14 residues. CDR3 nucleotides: TGTGCCAGCCGACTTCTCGGGAGGAATCAGCCCCAGCATTTT. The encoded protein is CASRLLGRNQPQHF.

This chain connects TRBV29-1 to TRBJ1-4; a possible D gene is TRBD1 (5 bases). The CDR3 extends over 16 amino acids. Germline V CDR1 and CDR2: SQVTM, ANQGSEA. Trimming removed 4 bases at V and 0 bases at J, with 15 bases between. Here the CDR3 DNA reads TGCAGCGTTGGAGAAGGGACGGGAGCAACTAATGAAAAACTGTTTTTT. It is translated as CSVGEGTGATNEKLFF.

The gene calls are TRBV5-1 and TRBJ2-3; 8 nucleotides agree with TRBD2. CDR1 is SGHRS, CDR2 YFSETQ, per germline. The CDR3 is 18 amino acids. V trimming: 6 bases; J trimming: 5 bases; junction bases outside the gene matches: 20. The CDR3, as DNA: TGCGCCAGCAATGCTGGAACTAGCGGACCATCAGTGGGAGATACGCAGTATTTT. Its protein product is CASNAGTSGPSVGDTQYF.

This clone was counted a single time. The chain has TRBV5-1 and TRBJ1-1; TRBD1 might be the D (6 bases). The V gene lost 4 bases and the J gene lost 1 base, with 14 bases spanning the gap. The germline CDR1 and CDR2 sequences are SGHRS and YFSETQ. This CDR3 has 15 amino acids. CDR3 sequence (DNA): TGCGCCAGCAGCCCCTTTGCGGGGGCGAACACTGAAGCTTTCTTT. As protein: CASSPFAGANTEAFF.

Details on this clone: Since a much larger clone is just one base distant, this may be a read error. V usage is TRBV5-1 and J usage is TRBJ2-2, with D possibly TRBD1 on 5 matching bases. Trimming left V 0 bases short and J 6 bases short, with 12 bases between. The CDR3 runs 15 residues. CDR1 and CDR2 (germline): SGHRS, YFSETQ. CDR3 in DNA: TGCGCCAGCAGCTTGGGGCAGGGTGGGGCCGGGGAGCTGTTTTTT. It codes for CASSLGQGGAGELFF. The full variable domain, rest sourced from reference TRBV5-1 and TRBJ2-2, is KAGVTQTPRYLIKTRGQQVTLSCSPISGHRSVSWYQQTPGQGLQFLFEYFSETQRNKGNFPGRFSGRQFSNSRSEMNVSTLELGDSALYLCASSLGQGGAGELFFGEGSRLTVL.

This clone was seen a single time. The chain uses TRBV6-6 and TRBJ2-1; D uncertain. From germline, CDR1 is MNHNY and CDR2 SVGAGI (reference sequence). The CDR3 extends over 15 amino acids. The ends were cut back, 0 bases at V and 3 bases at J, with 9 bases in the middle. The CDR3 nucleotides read TGTGCCAGCAGTTACTCGCCAGGAATCTACAATGAGCAGTTCTTC. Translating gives CASSYSPGIYNEQFF.

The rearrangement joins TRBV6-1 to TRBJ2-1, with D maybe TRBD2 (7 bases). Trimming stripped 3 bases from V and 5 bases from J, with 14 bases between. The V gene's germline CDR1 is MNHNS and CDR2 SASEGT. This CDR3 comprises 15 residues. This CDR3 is CASSDSGGGDNEQFF. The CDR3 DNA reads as TGTGCCAGCAGTGATTCGGGGGGCGGTGACAATGAGCAGTTCTTC.

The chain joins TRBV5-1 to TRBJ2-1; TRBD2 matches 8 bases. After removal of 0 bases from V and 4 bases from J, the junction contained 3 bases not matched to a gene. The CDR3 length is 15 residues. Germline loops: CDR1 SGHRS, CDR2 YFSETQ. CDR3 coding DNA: TGCGCCAGCAGCTTGGAGTCGGGGGGGTACAATGAGCAGTTCTTC. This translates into CASSLESGGYNEQFF.

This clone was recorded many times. CDR3 DNA: TGCGCCAGCTCCCTCACGGACAGGGGTTCCGAGCAGTACTTC. Translating gives CASSLTDRGSEQYF. The rearrangement links TRBV10-2 to TRBJ2-7; 9 bases agree with TRBD1. Germline trimming cut 8 bases from V and 6 bases from J; bases unmatched to any gene: 11. This CDR3 comprises 14 residues. Per germline, CDR1 WSHSY and CDR2 SAAADI.